A single sample is the source of the 8 T cell receptor beta chains below, sequenced in a study of T cells in Graves' hyperthyroidism and ophthalmopathy. Regions amplified from RNA transcripts were the TCR beta CDR3 regions. During a first-round RT-PCR of the TCR CDR3, the HTBI primer set was used. TCRdb re-called the multiplex PCR reads through MiXCR, storing one row per CDR3 protein. Of about 280,000 distinct CDR3 sequences detected, around a quarter appear once; the ten largest clones hold 20% to 30%. Sequencing was performed on blood. The source is a man aged 35 to 55 with Graves' hyperthyroidism that later progressed to Graves' ophthalmopathy.

The chain employs TRBV20-1 and TRBJ2-7; 11 bases align to TRBD2. V was clipped by 2 bases and J by 5 bases; unmatched bases: 14. There are 17 residues in the CDR3. The germline CDR1 and CDR2 sequences are DFQATT and SNEGSKA (reference sequence). CDR3 sequence (DNA): TGCAGTGCTAGAAGGCTAGCGGGAGGTCCAGAGTCCCACGAGCAGTACTTC. Protein: CSARRLAGGPESHEQYF.

The chain couples TRBV6-5 to TRBJ2-5; TRBD1 matches at 8 bases. Losses at the gene ends were 7 bases for V and 3 bases for J; bases not matched to a gene: 4. From germline, CDR1 is MNHEY and CDR2 SVGAGI. The CDR3 totals 13 residues. The CDR3 region is CASIMDREETQYF. The CDR3 DNA follows: TGTGCCAGCATAATGGACAGGGAAGAGACCCAGTACTTC.

The sample holds many counts of this clonotype. The V and J genes are TRBV12-3 or TRBV12-4 and TRBJ1-1; D perhaps matches TRBD1 (5 bases). The CDR3 is made up of 13 amino acids. V dropped 4 bases and J dropped 5 bases, with 11 bases sitting between them. CDR3 protein: CASSSGSWTEAFF. CDR3 in DNA: TGTGCCAGCAGTTCAGGGAGTTGGACTGAAGCTTTCTTT.

This chain connects TRBV13 to TRBJ2-5, with D perhaps assigned TRBD1 or TRBD2 (5 bases each). Trimming cost V 4 bases and J 3 bases, with 9 bases left between them. Germline V gene sequence: CDR1 PRHDT, CDR2 FYEKMQ (reference sequence). This CDR3 is 13 amino acids long. CDR3 in DNA: TGTGCCAGCAGCTGGGACCGAGAAGAGACCCAGTACTTC. Protein sequence: CASSWDREETQYF.

This clonotype was seen many times. This chain links TRBV5-5 with TRBJ2-7, with D tentatively TRBD1 (6 bases). This CDR3 region has 13 residues. The germline CDR1 and CDR2 sequences are SGHKS and YYEKEE (reference sequence). V gave up 2 bases and J gave up 6 bases, with 12 bases separating them. The CDR3 nucleotides are TGTGCCAGCAGCTTACAGGGCCTTTCCGAGCAGTACTTC. Translating gives CASSLQGLSEQYF.

This clonotype was seen a handful of times. This sequence joins TRBV12-3 or TRBV12-4 and TRBJ1-2; D is possibly TRBD1 (6 bases). This CDR3 is built from 14 residues. Trimming pared 3 bases from V and 8 bases from J, leaving 16 bases between. The CDR3 DNA reads as TGTGCCAGCAGTTTGGCGCGCAGGGGCCTAGGCTACACCTTC. The encoded protein is CASSLARRGLGYTF.

The chain has TRBV12-3 or TRBV12-4 and TRBJ2-5; D not resolved. The CDR3 is made up of 14 amino acids. Trimming stripped 6 bases from V and 3 bases from J, with 14 bases between. The CDR3: CASSPTGPKETQYF. The CDR3 DNA follows: TGTGCCAGCAGCCCGACTGGGCCCAAAGAGACCCAGTACTTC.

A note on this clonotype: This may be a read error: a much more frequent sequence differs by one nucleotide. The chain couples TRBV6-5 to TRBJ2-6; D gene uncertain. Per the germline V gene, CDR1 is MNHEY and CDR2 is SVGAGI. The CDR3 runs 12 residues. The ends were cut back, 5 bases at V and 2 bases at J, with 1 base in the middle. The CDR3 DNA follows: TGTGCCAGCAGTACTGGGGCCAACGTCCTGACTTTC. This sequence encodes CASSTGANVLTF.